Reported below is one TCR beta chain. This sample is drawn from a study of shared clonotypes between healthy human individuals. Sorted-subset replicate PCRs used 200 ng DNA, about 30,000 T cell genomes. The table came from immunoSEQ multiplex PCR; TCRdb's copy has only in-frame clones and leaves some out. The table has about 1.5 million clones, 98% seen once; the top ten hold less than 0.55%. The sample consisted of naive CD4+ T cells sorted from blood. Indicated subset: CD45RA+ positively selected. This clonotype was sampled from a man aged 30 to 39 in good health.

The CDR3 spells CASTAGGYSNQPQHF. The CDR3 nucleotides read TGTGCCAGCACCGCCGGGGGTTATAGCAATCAGCCCCAGCATTTT. V and J are TRBV6-1 and TRBJ1-5, with D perhaps matching TRBD1 (5 bases). Germline V gene lookup returns CDR1 MNHNS and CDR2 SASEGT. The CDR3 is 15 amino acids. V shed 7 bases and J shed 0 bases, with 13 bases lying between them.